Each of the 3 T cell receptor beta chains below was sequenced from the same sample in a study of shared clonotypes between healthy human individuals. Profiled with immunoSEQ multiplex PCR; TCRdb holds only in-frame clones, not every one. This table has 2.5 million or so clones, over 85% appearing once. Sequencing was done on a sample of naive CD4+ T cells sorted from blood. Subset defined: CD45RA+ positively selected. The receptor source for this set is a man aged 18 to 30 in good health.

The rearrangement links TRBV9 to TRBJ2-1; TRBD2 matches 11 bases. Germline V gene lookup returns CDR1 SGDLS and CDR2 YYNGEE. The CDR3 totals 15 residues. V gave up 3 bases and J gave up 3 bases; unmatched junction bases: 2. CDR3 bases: TGTGCCAGCAGCGCGGGACTAGCGGTCTACAATGAGCAGTTCTTC. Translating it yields CASSAGLAVYNEQFF.

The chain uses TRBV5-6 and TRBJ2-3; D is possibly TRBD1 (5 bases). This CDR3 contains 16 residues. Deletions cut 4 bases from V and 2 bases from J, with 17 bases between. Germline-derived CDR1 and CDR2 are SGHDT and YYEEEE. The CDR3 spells CASSPLQGPNTDTQYF. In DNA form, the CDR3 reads TGTGCCAGCAGCCCTCTCCAGGGCCCCAACACAGATACGCAGTATTTT.

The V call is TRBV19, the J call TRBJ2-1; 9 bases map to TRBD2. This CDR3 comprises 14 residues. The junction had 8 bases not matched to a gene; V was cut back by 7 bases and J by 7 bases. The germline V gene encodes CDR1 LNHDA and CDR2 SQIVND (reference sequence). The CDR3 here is CASISLAGNNEQFF. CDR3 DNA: TGTGCCAGTATTTCCCTAGCGGGGAATAATGAGCAGTTCTTC.